This T cell receptor (beta chain) stems from a study of blood T cell repertoires in COVID-19. Across the study: Sites in the United States, Italy and Spain provided acute and convalescent COVID-19 samples. In each case, the material was cDNA or gDNA derived from T cells, B-cell-depleted T cells, or PBMCs.

Data came from immunoSEQ multiplex PCR; TCRdb stores just in-frame clones and leaves some out. The table has roughly 150,000 clones, 80% seen once. The V end lost 0 bases, the J end lost 0 bases, and 13 bases lay between the germline ends. Germline lookup yields CDR1 SGHDT and CDR2 YYEEEE. CDR3 length: 18 residues. This clonotype was sampled from a man in his sixties with acute or convalescent COVID-19. Material: peripheral blood. The chain uses TRBV5-6 and TRBJ2-6; D gene unclear. CDR3: CASSLARSQISGANVLTF. CDR3 nucleotides: TGTGCCAGCAGCTTGGCTCGCTCTCAGATCTCTGGGGCCAACGTCCTGACTTTC.